Listed below are T cell receptor beta chains from one sample, sequenced in a study of regulatory T cells in long-lasting Graves disease. Each CDR3 protein gets one entry after TCRdb re-called the multiplex PCR reads with MiXCR. This repertoire shows roughly 500,000 distinct CDR3 sequences, 20% to 25% found once; its top ten account for about 7%. This specimen consisted of peripheral blood mononuclear cells (PBMCs), obtained when the disease was refractory, from a patient treated with antithyroid drugs. The receptors were gathered from a female donor with Graves disease. Each CDR3 is given with its conserved first and last residue. The D gene is left open where the match is weak. A clone size is listed for some rows: how often the clone was seen (once, few, many), or a class if it is expanded.

j_call clone_size v_call d_call cdr3_aa cdr3_nt
TRBJ1-1 few TRBV19 . CASTPFGGNTEAFF TGTGCCAGTACCCCCTTCGGGGGGAACACTGAAGCTTTCTTT
TRBJ1-5 many TRBV24-1 . CATSDGRTFNQPQHF TGTGCCACCAGTGATGGGCGTACCTTCAATCAGCCCCAGCATTTT
TRBJ2-5 once TRBV6-1 TRBD2 CASSDGVAGGQETQYF TGTGCCAGCAGTGACGGGGTAGCGGGGGGGCAAGAGACCCAGTACTTC
TRBJ1-5 few TRBV6-2/TRBV6-3 TRBD1 CASSYWDSDHQPQHF TGTGCCAGCAGTTACTGGGACAGCGACCATCAGCCCCAGCATTTT
TRBJ2-2 few TRBV12-3/TRBV12-4 TRBD2 CASTGSGTITGELFF TGTGCCAGCACCGGCAGCGGGACTATCACCGGGGAGCTGTTTTTT
TRBJ1-5 few TRBV4-2 . CASAISSAFNQPQHF TGTGCCAGCGCAATATCCAGTGCGTTCAATCAGCCCCAGCATTTT
TRBJ2-7 many TRBV12-5 . CASGLGQALFYEQYF TGTGCTAGTGGTTTGGGACAGGCCTTGTTCTACGAGCAGTACTTC
TRBJ2-5 . TRBV9 TRBD1 CASSVGFSDRGQETQYF TGTGCCAGCAGCGTAGGGTTTAGTGACAGGGGACAAGAGACCCAGTACTTC
TRBJ2-5 . TRBV9 TRBD2 CASSAWGGSHQETQYF TGTGCCAGCAGCGCCTGGGGGGGGAGCCATCAAGAGACCCAGTACTTC
TRBJ1-1 many TRBV6-5 . CASSYDFRADHRTNTEAFF TGTGCCAGCAGTTACGACTTTCGGGCGGATCACAGGACGAACACTGAAGCTTTCTTT
TRBJ1-1 . TRBV29-1 . CSASTAMNTEAFF TGCAGCGCGTCGACAGCCATGAACACTGAAGCTTTCTTT
TRBJ1-6 . TRBV6-1 . CASSGILSSYNSPLHF TGTGCCAGCAGTGGAATTTTGAGCTCCTATAATTCACCCCTCCACTTT
TRBJ1-5 many TRBV6-5 . CASSSERREPQHF TGTGCCAGCAGTTCTGAACGGCGGGAGCCCCAGCATTTT
TRBJ1-2 . TRBV4-1 . CASSQDTHYGYTF TGCGCCAGCAGCCAAGATACCCACTATGGCTACACCTTC
TRBJ2-5 many TRBV29-1 . CSVEVGDQETQYF TGCAGCGTTGAGGTCGGGGACCAAGAGACCCAGTACTTC
TRBJ2-7 many TRBV28 . CASSLTSPQLEQYF TGTGCCAGCAGCCTAACTAGTCCCCAGCTCGAGCAGTACTTC
TRBJ2-1 . TRBV6-1 . CASSEVTGAPYNEQFF TGTGCCAGCAGTGAGGTTACAGGTGCACCCTACAATGAGCAGTTCTTC
TRBJ1-4 few TRBV28 . CASASPGGAPATNEKLFF TGTGCCAGCGCCTCCCCAGGAGGGGCCCCTGCAACTAATGAAAAACTGTTTTTT
TRBJ1-2 many TRBV24-1 TRBD1 CATSKGQGSGYTF TGTGCCACCAGTAAGGGACAGGGGTCTGGCTACACCTTC
TRBJ2-5 many TRBV28 TRBD2 CASKFFLAEGETQYF TGTGCCAGCAAGTTTTTCCTAGCGGAGGGTGAGACCCAGTACTTC